This T cell receptor (beta chain) was captured in a study of HIV-infected patients and healthy controls. The V gene lost 5 bases and the J gene lost 0 bases, with 8 bases spanning the gap. The CDR3 is 13 residues long. Germline V gives CDR1 SEHNR, CDR2 FQNEAQ (reference sequence). TCRdb itself ran the 5' RACE reads through MiXCR, one entry per CDR3 protein. The repertoire has 18,000 or so distinct CDR3 sequences, less than 20% of them found once; the top ten carry approximately 31%. The chain employs TRBV7-9 and TRBJ2-7; D is unresolved. The specimen sequenced was CD8+ T cells from blood. This receptor was identified in a human donor in good health. CDR3 nucleotides: TGTGCCAGCAGCAGGGCTGCCTCCTACGAGCAGTACTTC. Translation: CASSRAASYEQYF.